This entry describes one T cell receptor beta chain. Its antigen is not known. This sample is part of a study of CD8 T cells in Susac syndrome. General study findings and limits: The authors acknowledged that their TCR sequencing and HLA analysis involved a relatively small number of individuals.

Looked up from germline, CDR1 is SNHLY and CDR2 is FYNNEI. There are 15 residues in the CDR3. V dropped 6 bases and J dropped 5; count of bases not matched to a gene: 7. Reverse transcription of roughly 0.5 to 1 ug RNA used random hexamers. Coverage of TCR beta CDR3 amplification by immunoSEQ multiplex PCR extended to 54 Vbeta and 13 Jbeta. TCRdb re-analysed the immunoSEQ multiplex PCR reads in MiXCR, keeping a single row per CDR3 protein. In the table there are around 150,000 distinct CDR3 sequences, roughly 94% of which are singletons. The authors sequenced TCR beta from blood CD8+ and CD4+ T cells. The CD8+ and CD4+ T cells were isolated magnetically using a negative isolation approach, whereas the TEMRA cells were enriched by FACS.

This sequence originates from a human donor with multiple sclerosis. The chain joins TRBV2 to TRBJ2-5; 12 bases align to TRBD1. Sequencing was performed on CD4+ T cells from PBMCs. CDR3 protein: CASRGTGGVWETQYF. In nucleotides, the CDR3 is TGTGCCAGCAGAGGGACAGGGGGCGTTTGGGAGACCCAGTACTTC.